Listed below are T cell receptor beta chains from one sample, sequenced in a study of blood T cell repertoires in COVID-19. Data came from immunoSEQ multiplex PCR; TCRdb stores just in-frame clones and leaves some out. Among under 450,000 clones, about 86% were seen once, and the ten largest hold 7.1%. Sequenced input: peripheral blood. These TCRs come from a woman aged 60-75 years with COVID-19, enrolled during active disease. The CDR3 runs from the conserved cysteine through the conserved F or W. Each record gives: J gene, clone size, D gene, V gene, CDR3 protein, CDR3 DNA. The D gene is left open where the match is weak. Clone size is shown for a subset of rows, as once, few, many or a class of expanded clone.

j_gene: TRBJ2-5
abundance: -
d_gene: -
v_gene: TRBV6-4
CDR3aa: CASSDGRVGETQYF
CDR3nt: TGTGCCAGCAGTGACGGCAGGGTGGGAGAGACCCAGTACTTC

j_gene: TRBJ1-2
abundance: -
d_gene: -
v_gene: TRBV6-2/TRBV6-3
CDR3aa: CASSHPGGYTF
CDR3nt: TGTGCCAGCAGCCACCCGGGGGGCTACACCTTC

j_gene: TRBJ1-2
abundance: -
d_gene: -
v_gene: TRBV9
CDR3aa: CASSVVGEGGIGGYTF
CDR3nt: TGTGCCAGCAGCGTAGTGGGTGAAGGGGGAATCGGAGGCTACACCTTC

j_gene: TRBJ1-4
abundance: -
d_gene: -
v_gene: TRBV5-1
CDR3aa: CASSYATVYATNEKLFF
CDR3nt: TGCGCCAGCAGCTATGCCACGGTTTATGCAACTAATGAAAAACTGTTTTTT

j_gene: TRBJ2-1
abundance: -
d_gene: -
v_gene: TRBV30
CDR3aa: CAWSVNSYNEQFF
CDR3nt: TGTGCCTGGAGTGTAAACAGCTACAATGAGCAGTTCTTC

j_gene: TRBJ1-1
abundance: -
d_gene: -
v_gene: TRBV7-3
CDR3aa: CASSLQMNTEAFF
CDR3nt: TGTGCCAGCAGCTTACAGATGAACACTGAAGCTTTCTTT

j_gene: TRBJ1-2
abundance: -
d_gene: TRBD1
v_gene: TRBV19
CDR3aa: CASSFRGQAYGYTF
CDR3nt: TGTGCCAGTAGTTTCAGGGGGCAGGCCTATGGCTACACCTTC

j_gene: TRBJ2-5
abundance: few
d_gene: TRBD1
v_gene: TRBV19
CDR3aa: CASSLDREETQYF
CDR3nt: TGTGCCAGTAGTTTGGACAGGGAAGAGACCCAGTACTTC

j_gene: TRBJ2-1
abundance: -
d_gene: -
v_gene: TRBV12-5
CDR3aa: CASGDDKYGSSSYNEQFF
CDR3nt: TGTGCTAGTGGGGATGACAAATATGGGTCGAGCTCCTACAATGAGCAGTTCTTC

j_gene: TRBJ1-1
abundance: -
d_gene: -
v_gene: TRBV24-1
CDR3aa: CATSDLQGSDTEAFF
CDR3nt: TGTGCCACCAGTGATCTACAGGGATCGGACACTGAAGCTTTCTTT

j_gene: TRBJ2-5
abundance: -
d_gene: -
v_gene: TRBV7-7
CDR3aa: CASSLAGAQETQYF
CDR3nt: TGTGCCAGCAGCTTAGCGGGGGCCCAAGAGACCCAGTACTTC

j_gene: TRBJ1-1
abundance: -
d_gene: TRBD1
v_gene: TRBV5-1
CDR3aa: CASSLAPGTGDTEAFF
CDR3nt: TGCGCCAGCAGCTTGGCCCCCGGGACAGGGGACACTGAAGCTTTCTTT

j_gene: TRBJ2-7
abundance: -
d_gene: TRBD1
v_gene: TRBV7-2
CDR3aa: CASSLTGLDEQYF
CDR3nt: TGTGCCAGCAGCTTGACAGGGCTAGACGAGCAGTACTTC

j_gene: TRBJ1-3
abundance: few
d_gene: -
v_gene: TRBV30
CDR3aa: CAWSVLQVLSGNTIYF
CDR3nt: TGTGCCTGGAGTGTACTACAGGTACTCTCTGGAAACACCATATATTTT

j_gene: TRBJ1-3
abundance: -
d_gene: -
v_gene: TRBV28
CDR3aa: CASSSVLQFNSGNTIYF
CDR3nt: TGTGCCAGCAGTTCCGTGTTACAGTTCAACTCTGGAAACACCATATATTTT

j_gene: TRBJ2-2
abundance: -
d_gene: -
v_gene: TRBV6-2/TRBV6-3
CDR3aa: CASSYRETGELFF
CDR3nt: TGTGCCAGCAGTTACCGGGAAACCGGGGAGCTGTTTTTT

j_gene: TRBJ1-2
abundance: -
d_gene: -
v_gene: TRBV6-1
CDR3aa: CASSEASSDYGYTF
CDR3nt: TGTGCCAGCAGTGAAGCTTCCTCGGACTATGGCTACACCTTC

j_gene: TRBJ2-7
abundance: few
d_gene: -
v_gene: TRBV12-3/TRBV12-4
CDR3aa: CASSFQQIREQYF
CDR3nt: TGTGCCAGCAGTTTTCAACAGATACGCGAGCAGTACTTC

j_gene: TRBJ1-2
abundance: -
d_gene: -
v_gene: TRBV23-1
CDR3aa: CASSQSSRGVSYGYTF
CDR3nt: TGCGCCAGCAGTCAATCTAGTCGCGGCGTGAGCTATGGCTACACCTTC

j_gene: TRBJ1-2
abundance: -
d_gene: TRBD1
v_gene: TRBV6-5
CDR3aa: CASSTGGTNYGYTF
CDR3nt: TGTGCCAGCAGTACAGGGGGAACTAACTATGGCTACACCTTC

j_gene: TRBJ1-1
abundance: -
d_gene: -
v_gene: TRBV7-6
CDR3aa: CASSLYEAEAFF
CDR3nt: TGTGCCAGCAGCTTATATGAGGCTGAAGCTTTCTTT

j_gene: TRBJ1-2
abundance: -
d_gene: -
v_gene: TRBV3-1/TRBV3-2
CDR3aa: CASSQLSSYGYTF
CDR3nt: TGTGCCAGCAGCCAACTCTCCAGCTATGGCTACACCTTC

j_gene: TRBJ2-3
abundance: -
d_gene: TRBD2
v_gene: TRBV7-2
CDR3aa: CASSFPSGGSSTDTQYF
CDR3nt: TGTGCCAGCAGCTTCCCTAGCGGGGGCTCTAGCACAGATACGCAGTATTTT

j_gene: TRBJ2-7
abundance: -
d_gene: TRBD2
v_gene: TRBV12-5
CDR3aa: CASISGAHEQYF
CDR3nt: TGTGCTAGTATTAGCGGGGCCCACGAGCAGTACTTC

j_gene: TRBJ1-2
abundance: -
d_gene: TRBD1
v_gene: TRBV10-3
CDR3aa: CAISAQGVDYGYTF
CDR3nt: TGTGCCATCAGCGCACAGGGGGTCGACTATGGCTACACCTTC

j_gene: TRBJ1-1
abundance: -
d_gene: -
v_gene: TRBV30
CDR3aa: CAWGRVNTEAFF
CDR3nt: TGTGCCTGGGGCAGGGTTAACACTGAAGCTTTCTTT

j_gene: TRBJ2-2
abundance: once
d_gene: -
v_gene: TRBV5-1
CDR3aa: CASSRTGTPNTGELFF
CDR3nt: TGCGCCAGCAGTCGTACGGGGACACCGAACACCGGGGAGCTGTTTTTT

j_gene: TRBJ2-7
abundance: -
d_gene: -
v_gene: TRBV21-1
CDR3aa: CASSKWARSYEQYF
CDR3nt: TGTGCCAGCAGCAAATGGGCCAGGTCCTACGAGCAGTACTTC

j_gene: TRBJ1-2
abundance: few
d_gene: -
v_gene: TRBV3-1/TRBV3-2
CDR3aa: CASSQVVAPLDGYTF
CDR3nt: TGTGCCAGCAGCCAAGTGGTAGCGCCTTTGGATGGCTACACCTTC

j_gene: TRBJ1-2
abundance: -
d_gene: TRBD1
v_gene: TRBV11-2
CDR3aa: CASSLTGGSSWIGYTF
CDR3nt: TGTGCCAGCAGCTTAACAGGGGGGTCCAGCTGGATTGGCTACACCTTC

j_gene: TRBJ1-2
abundance: -
d_gene: -
v_gene: TRBV10-1
CDR3aa: CASSESGRPNGYTF
CDR3nt: TGCGCCAGCAGTGAGTCGGGGCGGCCGAATGGCTACACCTTC

j_gene: TRBJ2-7
abundance: -
d_gene: TRBD1
v_gene: TRBV5-1
CDR3aa: CASSLMDRGQNEQYF
CDR3nt: TGCGCCAGCAGCTTAATGGACAGGGGGCAGAACGAGCAGTACTTC

j_gene: TRBJ2-2
abundance: -
d_gene: TRBD1
v_gene: TRBV18
CDR3aa: CASSPLQGWYTGELFF
CDR3nt: TGTGCCAGCTCACCCTTACAGGGGTGGTACACCGGGGAGCTGTTTTTT

j_gene: TRBJ1-6
abundance: -
d_gene: TRBD1
v_gene: TRBV6-5
CDR3aa: CASAGTVSYNSPLHF
CDR3nt: TGTGCCAGCGCCGGGACAGTCTCCTATAATTCACCCCTCCACTTT

j_gene: TRBJ2-5
abundance: -
d_gene: TRBD2
v_gene: TRBV5-6
CDR3aa: CASSALGAGGVETQYF
CDR3nt: TGTGCCAGCAGCGCCCTCGGAGCGGGGGGGGTTGAGACCCAGTACTTC

j_gene: TRBJ2-1
abundance: -
d_gene: TRBD2
v_gene: TRBV7-9
CDR3aa: CASSLPSGHNEQFF
CDR3nt: TGTGCCAGCAGCTTGCCTAGCGGACACAATGAGCAGTTCTTC

j_gene: TRBJ2-7
abundance: few
d_gene: -
v_gene: TRBV5-8
CDR3aa: CASRFGGVSYEQYF
CDR3nt: TGTGCCAGCAGGTTCGGCGGGGTGTCCTACGAGCAGTACTTC

j_gene: TRBJ1-2
abundance: -
d_gene: TRBD1
v_gene: TRBV19
CDR3aa: CASSIRVVRQGNYGYTF
CDR3nt: TGTGCCAGTAGTATTCGGGTCGTGAGACAGGGGAACTATGGCTACACCTTC

j_gene: TRBJ1-5
abundance: -
d_gene: -
v_gene: TRBV6-5
CDR3aa: CASRGGEGGNQPQHF
CDR3nt: TGTGCCAGCAGAGGGGGGGAGGGCGGCAATCAGCCCCAGCATTTT

j_gene: TRBJ2-2
abundance: once
d_gene: -
v_gene: TRBV6-4
CDR3aa: CASSDGRTGSVGELFF
CDR3nt: TGTGCCAGCAGTGACGGGAGGACAGGTTCCGTCGGGGAGCTGTTTTTT

j_gene: TRBJ1-3
abundance: once
d_gene: -
v_gene: TRBV6-5
CDR3aa: CASSYSGTTGNTIYF
CDR3nt: TGTGCCAGCAGTTACTCAGGGACTACTGGAAACACCATATATTTT

j_gene: TRBJ2-5
abundance: -
d_gene: TRBD2
v_gene: TRBV2
CDR3aa: CASRAGGGIQETQYF
CDR3nt: TGTGCCAGCAGGGCCGGGGGGGGAATTCAAGAGACCCAGTACTTC

j_gene: TRBJ2-7
abundance: -
d_gene: -
v_gene: TRBV19
CDR3aa: CASSTTGSSYEQYF
CDR3nt: TGTGCCAGTAGTACCACCGGGAGCTCCTACGAGCAGTACTTC

j_gene: TRBJ2-4
abundance: -
d_gene: -
v_gene: TRBV6-1
CDR3aa: CASSERPSSGKNIQYF
CDR3nt: TGTGCCAGCAGTGAACGGCCTTCTTCGGGGAAAAACATTCAGTACTTC

j_gene: TRBJ2-3
abundance: once
d_gene: TRBD2
v_gene: TRBV7-3
CDR3aa: CASSLKRGEITDTQYF
CDR3nt: TGTGCCAGCAGCTTAAAGCGGGGGGAGATCACAGATACGCAGTATTTT

j_gene: TRBJ1-1
abundance: -
d_gene: -
v_gene: TRBV4-1
CDR3aa: CASSQEQDSGTEAFF
CDR3nt: TGCGCCAGCAGCCAAGAACAGGATTCGGGCACTGAAGCTTTCTTT

j_gene: TRBJ1-5
abundance: -
d_gene: -
v_gene: TRBV4-3
CDR3aa: CASSQDLAGNQPQHF
CDR3nt: TGCGCCAGCAGCCAAGATTTGGCAGGAAATCAGCCCCAGCATTTT

j_gene: TRBJ2-3
abundance: -
d_gene: -
v_gene: TRBV6-5
CDR3aa: CATLWTFRTDTQYF
CDR3nt: TGTGCCACCTTATGGACTTTTCGCACAGATACGCAGTATTTT

j_gene: TRBJ1-4
abundance: -
d_gene: -
v_gene: TRBV6-1
CDR3aa: CASSAHGGSTTNEKLFF
CDR3nt: TGTGCCAGCAGTGCCCATGGGGGCAGTACAACTAATGAAAAACTGTTTTTT

j_gene: TRBJ2-2
abundance: -
d_gene: TRBD2
v_gene: TRBV3-1/TRBV3-2
CDR3aa: CASSPWRGGTGELFF
CDR3nt: TGTGCCAGCAGCCCTTGGCGGGGGGGGACCGGGGAGCTGTTTTTT

j_gene: TRBJ1-1
abundance: -
d_gene: TRBD1
v_gene: TRBV3-1/TRBV3-2
CDR3aa: CASSRGTGGTEAFF
CDR3nt: TGTGCCAGCAGCCGAGGGACAGGGGGCACTGAAGCTTTCTTT

j_gene: TRBJ2-3
abundance: -
d_gene: -
v_gene: TRBV7-8
CDR3aa: CASSSAVTSTDTQYF
CDR3nt: TGTGCCAGCAGCTCAGCGGTTACTAGCACAGATACGCAGTATTTT

j_gene: TRBJ1-1
abundance: -
d_gene: TRBD1
v_gene: TRBV15
CDR3aa: CATSTGGDRVYTEAFF
CDR3nt: TGTGCCACCTCGACAGGTGGGGACAGGGTTTACACTGAAGCTTTCTTT